The clone carrying this T cell receptor beta chain was recorded a few times. Its antigen remains unidentified. These data originate in a study of response to subunit inactivated influenza vaccine. Study results and caveats: Authors suggested each seasonal flu vaccination may recruit only limited numbers of new T cells.

This CDR3 is built from 15 residues. V lost 5 bases, J lost 0 bases, and 8 bases lay in between. TCRdb re-called the RT-PCR reads through MiXCR, storing one row per CDR3 protein. This sample has hundreds of thousands of distinct CDR3 sequences; approximately 14% occur once, and the top ten carry 11%. The TCR was taken from a man over 45 who received an inactivated influenza vaccine. J is TRBJ2-6 and V is TRBV12-3 or TRBV12-4, with D perhaps given as TRBD1 or TRBD2 (5 bases each). The input for sequencing was PBMCs from blood, taken less than 13 days after vaccination. The CDR3 sequence is CASSPGHSGANVLTF. CDR3 in DNA: TGTGCCAGCAGTCCGGGGCACTCTGGGGCCAACGTCCTGACTTTC.